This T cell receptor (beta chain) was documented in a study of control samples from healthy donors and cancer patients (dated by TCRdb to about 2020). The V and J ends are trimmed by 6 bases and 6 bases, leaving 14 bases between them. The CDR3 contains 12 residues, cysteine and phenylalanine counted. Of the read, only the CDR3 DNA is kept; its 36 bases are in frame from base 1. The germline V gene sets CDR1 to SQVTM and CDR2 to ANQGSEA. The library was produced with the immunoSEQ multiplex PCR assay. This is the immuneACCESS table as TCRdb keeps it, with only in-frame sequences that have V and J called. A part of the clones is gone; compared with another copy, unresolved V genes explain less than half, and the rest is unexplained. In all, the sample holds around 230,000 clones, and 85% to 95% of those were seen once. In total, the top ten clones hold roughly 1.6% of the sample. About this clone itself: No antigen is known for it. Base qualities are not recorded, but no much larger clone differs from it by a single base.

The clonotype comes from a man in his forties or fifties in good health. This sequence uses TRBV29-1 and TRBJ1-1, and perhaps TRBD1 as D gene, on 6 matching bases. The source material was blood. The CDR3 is CSVPGEDAEAFF. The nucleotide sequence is TGCAGCGTCCCAGGGGAGGACGCTGAAGCTTTCTTT.